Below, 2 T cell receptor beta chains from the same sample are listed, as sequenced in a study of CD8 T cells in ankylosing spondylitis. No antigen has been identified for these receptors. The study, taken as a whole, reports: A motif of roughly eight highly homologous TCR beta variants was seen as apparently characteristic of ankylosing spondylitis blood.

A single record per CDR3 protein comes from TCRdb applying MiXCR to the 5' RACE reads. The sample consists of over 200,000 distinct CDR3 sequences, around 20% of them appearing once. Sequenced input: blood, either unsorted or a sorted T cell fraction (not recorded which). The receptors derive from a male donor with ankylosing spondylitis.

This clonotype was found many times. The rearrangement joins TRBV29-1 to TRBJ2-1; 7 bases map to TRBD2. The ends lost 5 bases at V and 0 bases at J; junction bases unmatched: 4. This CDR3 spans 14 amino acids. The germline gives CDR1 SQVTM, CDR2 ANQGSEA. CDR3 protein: CSVLRESSYNEQFF. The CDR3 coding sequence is TGCAGCGTTCTGCGGGAGAGCTCCTACAATGAGCAGTTCTTC.

The CDR3 DNA reads TGTGCCAGCAGCCAAGTTGGCTCGGGACAGGGGGCGTATGGCTACACCTTC. Amino acids: CASSQVGSGQGAYGYTF. The genes are TRBV14 and TRBJ1-2, with 12 nucleotides matching TRBD1. CDR1 is SGHDN and CDR2 is FVKESK in the germline V gene. CDR3 size: 17 residues. V was clipped by 1 base and J by 5 bases; unmatched bases: 8.